This T cell receptor beta chain derives from a study of blood T cell repertoires in COVID-19. The assay was immunoSEQ multiplex PCR, and TCRdb's table has in-frame clones only and misses some. The sample holds around 27,000 clones; approximately 92% are singletons and the top ten take around 10%. The CDR3 is made up of 16 amino acids. Germline CDR1 and CDR2: MGHRA and YSYEKL. V was pared by 4 bases and J by 0 bases, with 5 bases of the junction left unmatched. The chain recombines TRBV4-1 with TRBJ2-5; 10 bases are a match to TRBD1. The TCR was taken from a man between 60 and 75 years old with acute or convalescent COVID-19. The specimen was peripheral blood. CDR3: CASSRGTGAHQETQYF. The DNA of the CDR3 is TGCGCCAGCAGCCGGGGGACAGGGGCCCACCAAGAGACCCAGTACTTC.